This T cell receptor (beta chain) derives from a study of shared clonotypes between healthy human individuals. Healthy HIV-negative adults without recent acute infections or vaccinations served as donors. Sequencing used immunoSEQ multiplex PCR; TCRdb keeps in-frame clones, though not all of them. Of 2,500,000 or so clones listed, 93% are singletons. The CDR3 spans 14 residues. Trimming cost V 4 bases and J 1 base, with 10 bases left between them. Germline V gene data show CDR1 as MDHEN and CDR2 as SYDVKM. Turning to this clone: What it binds is unknown. This sample includes further DNA sequences coding for the same CDR3.

Study-wide results and caveats: It was observed that roughly 5.4% of naive CD4 clonotypes were shared across several donors.

The sample taken for sequencing was naive CD4+ T cells from PBMCs. Subset in this sample: CD45RA+ positively selected. The chain employs TRBV28 and TRBJ2-5; D tentatively fits TRBD1 or TRBD2 (5 bases each). The source is a man aged 18 to 30 in good health. Some clones in this sample may be carry-over from other donors' samples. This CDR3 reads CASSSGTPQETQYF. CDR3 DNA: TGTGCCAGCAGTTCCGGGACCCCCCAAGAGACCCAGTACTTC.